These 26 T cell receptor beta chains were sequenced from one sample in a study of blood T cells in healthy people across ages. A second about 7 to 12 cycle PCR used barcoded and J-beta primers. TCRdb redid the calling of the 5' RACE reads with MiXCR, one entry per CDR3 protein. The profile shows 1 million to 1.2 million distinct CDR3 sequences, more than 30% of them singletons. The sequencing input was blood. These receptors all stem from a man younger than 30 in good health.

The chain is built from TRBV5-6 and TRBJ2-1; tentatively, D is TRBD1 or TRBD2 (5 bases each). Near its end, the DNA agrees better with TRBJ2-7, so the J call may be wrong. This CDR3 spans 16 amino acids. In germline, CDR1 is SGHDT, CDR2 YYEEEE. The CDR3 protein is CASSFGTVSSYNEQYF. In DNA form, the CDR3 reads TGTGCCAGCAGCTTCGGGACGGTGAGCTCCTACAATGAGCAGTACTTC.

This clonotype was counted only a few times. The CDR3 DNA reads TGTGCCAGCAGCTTAATTCGGACGACTCACAATGAGCAGTTCTTC. This translates into CASSLIRTTHNEQFF. The chain couples TRBV7-3 to TRBJ2-1; D unresolved. The V end was cut by 1 base, the J end by 5 bases, with 12 bases between. CDR3 length: 15 amino acids. The germline gives CDR1 SGHTA, CDR2 FQGTGA.

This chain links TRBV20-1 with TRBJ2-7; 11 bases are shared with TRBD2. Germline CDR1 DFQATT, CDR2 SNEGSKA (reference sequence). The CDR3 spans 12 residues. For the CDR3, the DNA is TGCAGGATGACTAGCGGGGACTACGAGCAGTACTTC. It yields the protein CRMTSGDYEQYF.

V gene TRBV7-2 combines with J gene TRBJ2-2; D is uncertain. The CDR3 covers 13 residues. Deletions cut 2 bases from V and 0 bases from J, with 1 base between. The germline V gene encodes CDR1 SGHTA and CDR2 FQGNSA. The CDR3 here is CTSSLSNTGELFF. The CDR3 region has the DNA TGTACCAGCAGCTTATCGAACACCGGGGAGCTGTTTTTT.

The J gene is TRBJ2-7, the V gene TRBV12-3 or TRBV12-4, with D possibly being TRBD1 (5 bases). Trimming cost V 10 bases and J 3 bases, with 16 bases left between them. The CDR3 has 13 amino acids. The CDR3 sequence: CATQQGLSYEQYF. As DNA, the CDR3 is TGTGCCACACAGCAGGGCCTGAGCTACGAGCAGTACTTC.

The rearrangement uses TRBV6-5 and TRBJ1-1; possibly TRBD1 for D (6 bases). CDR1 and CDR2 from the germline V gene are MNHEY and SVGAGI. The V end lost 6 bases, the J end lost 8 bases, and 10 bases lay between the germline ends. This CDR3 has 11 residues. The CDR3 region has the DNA TGTGCCAGCAGCAAAGACAGGGAAGCTTTCTTT. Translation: CASSKDREAFF.

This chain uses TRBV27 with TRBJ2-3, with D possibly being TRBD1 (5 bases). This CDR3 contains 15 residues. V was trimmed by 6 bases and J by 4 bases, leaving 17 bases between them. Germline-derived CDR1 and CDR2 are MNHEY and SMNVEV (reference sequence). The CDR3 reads CASSRLGWGPDTQYF. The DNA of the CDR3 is TGTGCCAGCAGCCGTTTGGGCTGGGGCCCAGATACGCAGTATTTT.

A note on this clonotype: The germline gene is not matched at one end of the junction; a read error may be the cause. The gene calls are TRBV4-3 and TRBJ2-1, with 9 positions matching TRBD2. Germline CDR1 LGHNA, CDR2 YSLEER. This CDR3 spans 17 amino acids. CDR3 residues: CASSQDFLAGLYNERFF. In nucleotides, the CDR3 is TGCGCCAGCAGCCAAGATTTCCTAGCGGGGCTCTACAATGAGCGGTTCTTC.

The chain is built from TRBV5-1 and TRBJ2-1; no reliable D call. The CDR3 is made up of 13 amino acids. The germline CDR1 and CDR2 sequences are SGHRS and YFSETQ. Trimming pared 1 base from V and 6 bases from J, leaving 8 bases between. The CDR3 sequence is CASSLSQINEQFF. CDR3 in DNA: TGCGCCAGCAGCTTGTCACAAATCAATGAGCAGTTCTTC.

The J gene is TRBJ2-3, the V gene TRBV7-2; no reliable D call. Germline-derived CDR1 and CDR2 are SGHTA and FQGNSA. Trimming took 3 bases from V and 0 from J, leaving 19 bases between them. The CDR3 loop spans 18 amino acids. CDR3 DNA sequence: TGTGCCAGCAGCTTGGGTCCGCAGAGACTCCTCAGCACAGATACGCAGTATTTT. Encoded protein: CASSLGPQRLLSTDTQYF.

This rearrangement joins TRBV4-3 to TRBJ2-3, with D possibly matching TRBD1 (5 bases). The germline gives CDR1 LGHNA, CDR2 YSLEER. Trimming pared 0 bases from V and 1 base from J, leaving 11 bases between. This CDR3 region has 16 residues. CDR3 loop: CASSQDPPTGTDTQYF. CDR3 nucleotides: TGCGCCAGCAGCCAAGACCCTCCGACAGGCACAGATACGCAGTATTTT.

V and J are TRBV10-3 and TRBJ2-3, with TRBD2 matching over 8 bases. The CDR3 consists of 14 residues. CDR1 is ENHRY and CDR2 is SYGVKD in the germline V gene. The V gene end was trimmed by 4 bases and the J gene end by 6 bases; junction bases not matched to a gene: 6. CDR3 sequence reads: CAISGAGAGDTQYF. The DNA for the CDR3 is TGTGCCATCAGTGGAGCGGGGGCCGGGGATACGCAGTATTTT.

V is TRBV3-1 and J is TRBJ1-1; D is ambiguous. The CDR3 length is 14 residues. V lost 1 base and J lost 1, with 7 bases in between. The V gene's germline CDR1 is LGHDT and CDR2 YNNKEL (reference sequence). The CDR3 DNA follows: TGTGCCAGCAGCCAAGGGTCCGGGAACACTGAAGCTTTCTTT. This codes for CASSQGSGNTEAFF.

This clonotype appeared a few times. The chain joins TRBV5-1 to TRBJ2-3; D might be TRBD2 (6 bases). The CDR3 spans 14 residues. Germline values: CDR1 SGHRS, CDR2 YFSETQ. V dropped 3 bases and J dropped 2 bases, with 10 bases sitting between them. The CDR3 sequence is CASSWRDPTDTQYF. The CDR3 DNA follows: TGCGCCAGCAGCTGGAGGGATCCCACAGATACGCAGTATTTT. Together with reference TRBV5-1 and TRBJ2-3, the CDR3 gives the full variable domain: KAGVTQTPRYLIKTRGQQVTLSCSPISGHRSVSWYQQTPGQGLQFLFEYFSETQRNKGNFPGRFSGRQFSNSRSEMNVSTLELGDSALYLCASSWRDPTDTQYFGPGTRLTVL.

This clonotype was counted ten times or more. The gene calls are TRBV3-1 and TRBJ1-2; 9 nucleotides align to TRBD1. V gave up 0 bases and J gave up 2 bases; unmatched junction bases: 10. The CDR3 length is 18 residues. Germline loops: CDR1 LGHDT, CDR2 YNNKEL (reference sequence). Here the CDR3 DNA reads TGTGCCAGCAGCCAAGATTTCGGGGCGACAGGGGGAAACTATGGCTACACCTTC. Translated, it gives CASSQDFGATGGNYGYTF.

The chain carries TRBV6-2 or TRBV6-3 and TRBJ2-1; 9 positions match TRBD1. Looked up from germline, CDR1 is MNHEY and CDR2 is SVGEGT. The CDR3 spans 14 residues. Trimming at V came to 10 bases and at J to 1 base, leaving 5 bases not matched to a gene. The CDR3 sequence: CATLQGASYNEQFF. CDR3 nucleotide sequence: TGTGCCACCTTACAGGGGGCATCCTACAATGAGCAGTTCTTC.

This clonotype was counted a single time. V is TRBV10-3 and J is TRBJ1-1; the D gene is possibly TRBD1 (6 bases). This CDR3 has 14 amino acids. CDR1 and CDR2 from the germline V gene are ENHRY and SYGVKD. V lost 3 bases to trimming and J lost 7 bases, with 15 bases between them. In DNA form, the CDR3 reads TGTGCCATCAGTGATAGTCGGGGGGCCGGTGAAGCTTTCTTT. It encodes CAISDSRGAGEAFF.

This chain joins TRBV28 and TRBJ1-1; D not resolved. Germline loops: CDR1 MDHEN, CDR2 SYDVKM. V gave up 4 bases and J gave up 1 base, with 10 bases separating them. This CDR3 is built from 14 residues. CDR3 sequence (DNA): TGTGCCAGCAGTTCCTCGGAGCCGAACACTGAAGCTTTCTTT. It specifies CASSSSEPNTEAFF.

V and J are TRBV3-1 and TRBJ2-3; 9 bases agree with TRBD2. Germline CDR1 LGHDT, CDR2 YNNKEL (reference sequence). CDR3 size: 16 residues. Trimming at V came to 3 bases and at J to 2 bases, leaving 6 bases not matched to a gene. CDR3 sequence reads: CASSHWSGGPTDTQYF. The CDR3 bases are TGTGCCAGCAGCCATTGGAGCGGGGGGCCCACAGATACGCAGTATTTT.

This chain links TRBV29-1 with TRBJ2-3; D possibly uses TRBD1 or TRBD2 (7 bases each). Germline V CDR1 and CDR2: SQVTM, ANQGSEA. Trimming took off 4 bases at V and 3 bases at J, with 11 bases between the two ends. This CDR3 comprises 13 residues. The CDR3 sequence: CSVAGGGTDTQYF. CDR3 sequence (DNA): TGCAGCGTTGCAGGGGGGGGTACAGATACGCAGTATTTT.

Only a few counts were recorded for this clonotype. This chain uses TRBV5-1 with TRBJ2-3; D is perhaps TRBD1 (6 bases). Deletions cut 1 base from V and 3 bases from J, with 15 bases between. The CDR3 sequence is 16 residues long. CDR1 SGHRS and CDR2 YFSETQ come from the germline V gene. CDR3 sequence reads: CASSLKQGFVTDTQYF. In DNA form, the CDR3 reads TGCGCCAGCAGCTTGAAACAGGGTTTCGTTACAGATACGCAGTATTTT.

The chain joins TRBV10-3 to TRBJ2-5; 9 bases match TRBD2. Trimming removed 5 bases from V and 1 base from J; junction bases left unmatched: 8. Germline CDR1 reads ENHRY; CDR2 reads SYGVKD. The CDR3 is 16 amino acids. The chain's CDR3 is CAISYSGTSPQETQYF. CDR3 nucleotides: TGTGCCATCAGTTATTCCGGGACTAGCCCCCAAGAGACCCAGTACTTC.

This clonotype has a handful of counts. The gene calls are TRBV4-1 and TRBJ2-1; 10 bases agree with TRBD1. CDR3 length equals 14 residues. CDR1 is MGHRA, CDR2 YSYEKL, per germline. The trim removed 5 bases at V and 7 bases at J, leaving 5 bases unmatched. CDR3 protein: CASSTRDRGNEQFF. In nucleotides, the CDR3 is TGCGCCAGCAGCACTCGGGACAGGGGTAATGAGCAGTTCTTC.

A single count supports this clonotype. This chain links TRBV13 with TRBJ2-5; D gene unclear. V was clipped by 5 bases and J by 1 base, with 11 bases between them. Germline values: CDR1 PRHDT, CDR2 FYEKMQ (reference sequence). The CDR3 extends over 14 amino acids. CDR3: CASSPRTVQETQYF. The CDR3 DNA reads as TGTGCCAGCAGCCCCCGGACGGTCCAAGAGACCCAGTACTTC.

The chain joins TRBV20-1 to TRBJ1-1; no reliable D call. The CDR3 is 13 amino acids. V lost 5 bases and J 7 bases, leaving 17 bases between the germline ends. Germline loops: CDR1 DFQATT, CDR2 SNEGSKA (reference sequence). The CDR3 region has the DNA TGCAGTGCTGAACGGATAGGAAGCAATGAAGCTTTCTTT. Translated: CSAERIGSNEAFF.

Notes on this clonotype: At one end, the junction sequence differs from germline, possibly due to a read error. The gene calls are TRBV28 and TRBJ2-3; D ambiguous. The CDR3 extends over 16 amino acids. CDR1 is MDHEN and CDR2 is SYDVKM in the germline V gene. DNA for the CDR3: TGTACCAGCAGGTCATGGAAGGCAGAGAGTACAGATACGCAGTATTTT. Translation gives CTSRSWKAESTDTQYF. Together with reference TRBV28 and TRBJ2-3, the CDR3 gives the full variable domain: DVKVTQSSRYLVKRTGEKVFLECVQDMDHENMFWYRQDPGLGLRLIYFSYDVKMKEKGDIPEGYSVSREKKERFSLILESASTNQTSMYLCTSRSWKAESTDTQYFGPGTRLTVL.